This TCR beta chain was retrieved from a study of cytomegalovirus exposure and HLA in healthy donors (dated by TCRdb to 2015 to 2018). Regarding the study in general: In an earlier analysis of under 750 of the donors, around 300 Gb of sequence data and 95 million to 130 million unique TCR beta sequences from approximately 180 million T cells were reported. Class I and class II HLA loci were covered by the typing at four-digit resolution. A later genetic analysis took genome-wide SNP genotypes for about 65% of the roughly 670 donors and used that subset as a discovery cohort. To predict cytomegalovirus infection status, the study brought together high-throughput TCR immunosequencing, statistical association of individual TCRs with disease status, and machine learning. All discovery cohort repertoires had been generated using a single sequencing platform. The later analysis used no new phenotypic data to find candidate immune exposures, relying instead on TCR beta sequences and their occurrence across donors. Across roughly 420 genotyped donors of the cohort, an average of about 240,000 unique TCR beta nucleotide sequences per donor were sequenced, and roughly a sixth of those sequences were non-productive. Besides the first cohort of approximately 710 subjects, a separate validation cohort made up of 120 different subjects was used. An early release that covered approximately 600 HLA-typed donors contained around 300 gigabases of sequencing data and approximately 85 million unique TCR sequences. Alongside the repertoire data, information on donor age, sex, ethnicity and CMV serostatus was compiled. A later analysis re-examined previously published TCR beta repertoires from about 670 donors and added high-resolution HLA genotyping to investigate patterns of TCR occurrence. Four or five DR-DQ haplotypes were handled as single units for association and clustering because linkage in the cohort was strong. The genetic ancestry cluster associated with self-reported Caucasian donors included over 80% of the approximately 430 genotyped donors. An earlier analysis of approximately 640 of the donors applied high-throughput TCR beta sequencing to assess whether each TCR beta V gene segment acted as functional or pseudogenic. The study was designed to test whether signatures of past pathogen exposure could be identified by cataloging public T cell receptors. The number of donors typed differed by locus, with about 629-630 for A, B, C, DRB1 and DQB1, roughly 520 for DQA1, 600 to 610 for DPA1, and under 490 for DPB1. The T cell repertoires of under 700 subjects were profiled by immunosequencing and related to cytomegalovirus serostatus.

Note on this clone: The antigen this receptor binds is unknown. Per-base quality was not reported, and no clone a single base away is much larger than it.

The receptor library was made with the immunoSEQ multiplex PCR assay. A mixture of 60 forward primers for TCR Vbeta segments and 13 reverse primers for TCR Jbeta segments was used in the multiplex PCR. A multiplex PCR assay on genomic DNA amplified the CDR3 region of rearranged TCR beta genes. The amplified TCR beta libraries were sequenced on the Illumina HiSeq System as 87-base-pair reads. Concerning the study's data processing: Across the 700 or so repertoires, a later analysis counted 80 million or so unique TCR beta chains, about 10 million of which were shared by at least two donors. To remove PCR and sequencing errors, raw reads were error-corrected and collapsed into unique sequences using a nearest-neighbor algorithm that merged closely related sequences. To assign V, D and J gene segments, CDR3 sequences were aligned to IMGT reference sequences. Each retained sequence needed at least a six-nucleotide match to both a V gene segment and a J gene segment. A rearrangement was called productive if the CDR3 had no stop codons and remained in frame with V and J, and every other rearrangement was called non-productive. CDR3 was defined by IMGT convention, running from the second conserved V-encoded cysteine to the conserved J-encoded phenylalanine. In an earlier analysis of 550 to 650 of the donors, sequences lacking an unambiguous match to a single V gene segment were excluded. In an earlier analysis of more than 500 of the donors, a V segment was called functional when productive rearrangements were above 56.7%, and segregating when the standard deviation between donors exceeded 5%. A statistical classification framework was built to diagnose cytomegalovirus status from the catalog of TCR beta chain sequences. A later analysis assigned V and J genes by comparing TCR nucleotide sequences with IMGT/GENE-DB human TR gene sequences. Using the TCRdist pipeline, a later analysis assigned CDR3 sequences along with most-parsimonious VDJ recombination scenarios. In a later analysis, each TCR beta chain was defined by its CDR3 amino acid sequence together with its V-gene family, and reads lacking a unique V-gene family were excluded. To address suspected cross-contamination and a sequencing artifact, a later analysis removed around 600 highly shared, low-generation-probability nucleotide sequences. For each public chain, a later analysis derived a clonal expansion index from normalized ranks of inferred template counts within each repertoire. In a later analysis, generation probabilities were computed with a VDJ recombination model fitted to out-of-frame rearrangements, and the resulting probabilities were checked against IGoR. In a later analysis, TCR-TCR, TCR-HLA and TCR-CMV co-occurrence was scored with hypergeometric tests, and a repertoire-size bias correction was applied to TCR pairs. A later analysis estimated false discovery rates by permuting HLA or CMV assignments 20 times. In a later analysis, co-occurring TCRs were grouped using DBSCAN, and TCRdist sequence similarity was added for clustering within HLA-allele-positive subsets. Repertoires with fewer than 30,000 or more than 120,000 public chains were left out of co-occurrence clustering, as were a handful of repertoires with anomalous nucleotide sharing. Imported from immuneACCESS, the table was reduced by TCRdb to in-frame sequences with V and J called. These copies leave out some clones; in studies compared against another copy, an unresolved V gene accounts for under half, and the cause of the remainder is not known. That table is the source of V, J and clone size, and D and trimming were worked out from the DNA. This sample has about 140,000 clones in its table, and 75% to 80% of those were observed once. The biggest ten clones account for about 5.3% of the sample.

Overall study outcomes, separate from this receptor: Linkage disequilibrium might explain the correlated functional status among segregating V segments, but an unknown experimental factor could not be excluded. In a later genetic analysis, fewer N-insertions in productive TCRs were reported among donors in an Asian-associated ancestry cluster than the approximately 670-donor mean. The cohort was sequenced for TCR beta chains only, and without alpha or paired-chain data the features that could be detected were limited. A few of the identified cytomegalovirus-associated TCR beta chains were confirmed in vitro to be specific for cytomegalovirus antigens. According to a later analysis, TCR association rates differed among HLA loci, with DRB1 alleles showing the most associated TCRs and HLA-C alleles showing the fewest. Because some donors lacked HLA typing at each locus, the association tests relied only on the typed subset. A later analysis associated about 17,000 TCR beta sequences with specific HLA alleles at a false discovery rate of 0.05. The presence/absence analyses assumed that sequencing depth was roughly uniform across donors, and that assumption may not be true. A further reported finding was that TCR beta sequences accurately predicted the HLA-A and HLA-B alleles for most subjects in the first cohort. Most TCR sequences were observed very rarely across donors, whereas some public TCRs were present in many individuals. The classifier was reported to diagnose cytomegalovirus status with high specificity and sensitivity in both the original cohort and the validation cohort. According to a later analysis, most CMV-associated TCR beta chains appeared to be HLA-restricted, and the HLA associations seemed to be driven largely by CMV exposure. It was suggested by the authors that the approach could potentially be generalized to other disease states and immunological phenotypes. Because counts were too low, roughly 16 rarely observed V segments, including chromosome 9 orphons, were excluded from the earlier analysis of under 650 of the donors. When HLA alleles, especially DR and DQ, strongly co-occurred, attributing TCR associations to individual alleles was difficult. An association between a missense DCLRE1C variant and V-gene and J-gene trimming of TCR beta chains was found in a later genetic analysis and replicated in an independent cohort. In a later analysis, HLA-associated TCR beta chains showed more clonal expansion and lower generation probabilities than non-associated chains that were equally common. A total of fewer than 200 TCR beta chains were listed by the study as associated with cytomegalovirus. The 87-base-pair reads could not distinguish some IMGT-functional V segments, including TRBV6-2 and TRBV6-3, so those segments were excluded. CMV serostatus was the only immune exposure information available for the cohort. A group of highly shared sequence variants was considered likely to be a technical artifact of the sequencing pipeline. According to a later analysis, parvovirus B19, influenza, CMV and Epstein-Barr virus appeared linked to several top co-occurrence clusters. Broadly in line with IMGT annotations, most TCR beta V segments showed up in productive rearrangements about 87% or about 30% of the time in an earlier analysis of under 700 of the donors.

The cohort was made up of several hundred healthy bone marrow donors. At the time of sampling, all cohort members were nominally healthy, though unrecorded immune exposures were likely present. The donor tested CMV seronegative, placing the donor among the roughly 350 seronegative members of the cohort. A peripheral blood sample was provided by each donor, and peripheral blood mononuclear cells were used for TCR beta sequencing. Genomic DNA was extracted from the blood cell samples with the Qiagen DNeasy Blood Extraction Kit. From the cysteine through the phenylalanine, the CDR3 covers 14 amino acids. Solely the CDR3 DNA is kept, with 42 bases framed from the first base. Unmatched junction bases come to 8, with V trimmed by 5 bases and J by 4 bases. The germline V gene yields SGHRS for CDR1 and YFSETQ for CDR2.

The sequencing sample was made of PBMCs. The sequence derives from a woman aged 45 to 65 in good health and CMV-seronegative. Here the chain combines TRBV5-1 and TRBJ1-1; the central 7 bases match TRBD1. The CDR3 region reads CASSRTGEATEAFF. The sequenced DNA: TGCGCCAGCAGTCGTACAGGGGAGGCCACTGAAGCTTTCTTT.